The rows below give T cell receptor beta chains drawn from one sample of a study of vaccination and CD4 T cells after COVID-19. Which antigens these TCRs recognize remains unknown. In TCRdb, the PCR reads were re-called with MiXCR into one record per CDR3 protein. This sample yields approximately 15,000 distinct CDR3 sequences, of which 30% to 40% are seen a single time; roughly 24% belongs to the top ten. The specimen comprised CD4+ T cells from blood, cultured in vitro, sampled before SARS-CoV-2 vaccination. The receptors were sampled from a human donor who received a COVID-19 vaccine. Both conserved end residues are part of each CDR3. Each record gives: V gene, clone size, D gene, J gene, CDR3 DNA, CDR3 protein. The D gene is left open where the match is weak. Part of the rows lack a size; the others show once, few, many or a class for expanded clones.

>TRBV6-1|few|-|TRBJ1-5
TGTGCCAGCAGCTGGAGTAGCAATCAGCCCCAGCATTTT
CASSWSSNQPQHF
>TRBV12-3/TRBV12-4|few|-|TRBJ2-3
TGTGCCAGCAGTTTCGTCCCGAGCACAGATACGCAGTATTTT
CASSFVPSTDTQYF
>TRBV2|-|-|TRBJ1-1
TGTGCCAGCATAGGTCAGGGAGCTGAAGCTTTCTTT
CASIGQGAEAFF
>TRBV12-3/TRBV12-4|few|-|TRBJ2-2
TGTGCCAGCAGTTTTCGACAGAGGAACACCGGGGAGCTGTTTTTT
CASSFRQRNTGELFF
>TRBV25-1|-|TRBD1|TRBJ1-1
TGTGCCAGCAGTGCCTCCGGGACAGGGATGAAGGACACTGAAGCTTTCTTT
CASSASGTGMKDTEAFF
>TRBV7-3|few|TRBD2|TRBJ2-3
TGTGCCAGCAGCTTAAGACTAGCGGGGGAGTTAGATACGCAGTATTTT
CASSLRLAGELDTQYF
>TRBV6-5|-|-|TRBJ2-3
TGTGCCAGCAGTTACTCCCGTGAGGTGGGACACGATACGCAGTATTTT
CASSYSREVGHDTQYF
>TRBV29-1|-|-|TRBJ1-4
TGCAGCGCTGGCACAACTAATGAAAAACTGTTTTTT
CSAGTTNEKLFF
>TRBV7-2|-|TRBD2|TRBJ2-5
TGTGCCAGCAGCTTAGTTTCTAGCGGGGGGGCCGGTGAGACCCAGTACTTC
CASSLVSSGGAGETQYF
>TRBV23-1|-|-|TRBJ2-1
TGCGCCAGCAGTCAGCTTCGTGGCTACTACAATGAGCAGTTCTTC
CASSQLRGYYNEQFF
>TRBV19|-|TRBD1|TRBJ1-3
TGTGCCAGTAGTCAGGACAGGGGAAACACCATATATTTT
CASSQDRGNTIYF
>TRBV7-6|few|-|TRBJ2-2
TGTGCCAGCAGCTCAGGGTATGCCGGGGAGCTGTTTTTT
CASSSGYAGELFF
>TRBV21-1|few|-|TRBJ1-2
TGTGCCAGCAGTACAGGGAGGCCTAAGATTGACTATGGCTACACCTTC
CASSTGRPKIDYGYTF
>TRBV30|-|TRBD1|TRBJ1-2
TGTGCCTGGAGCGGACAGGGGGCTGGCTATGGCTACACCTTC
CAWSGQGAGYGYTF
>TRBV6-1|-|TRBD2|TRBJ2-5
TGTGCCAGCAGTGACTTCGGACTAGCGGGGGGCGAGACCCAGTACTTC
CASSDFGLAGGETQYF
>TRBV2|-|-|TRBJ1-1
TGTGCCAGCAGATGGAACCGTGACACTGAAGCTTTCTTT
CASRWNRDTEAFF
>TRBV25-1|-|TRBD2|TRBJ2-7
TGTGCCAGCAGTGAGCGGGATAGCGGGGGGATTTACGAGCAGTACTTC
CASSERDSGGIYEQYF
>TRBV24-1|-|TRBD1|TRBJ2-7
TGTGCCACCAGTGCTATGACAGGGGACGGCGGCGAGCAGTACTTC
CATSAMTGDGGEQYF
>TRBV6-5|-|-|TRBJ1-2
TGTGCCAGCAGTTACTCCACAGGGAGAAGAGGCTACACCTTC
CASSYSTGRRGYTF
>TRBV2|few|-|TRBJ2-1
TGTGCCAGCAATCCGGGGTTAAGGGACAATGAGCAGTTCTTC
CASNPGLRDNEQFF
>TRBV18|-|-|TRBJ1-2
TGTGCCAGCTCACCGACGGGACGGCCCGCTAACTATGGCTACACCTTC
CASSPTGRPANYGYTF
>TRBV2|-|TRBD1|TRBJ1-1
TGTGCCAGCAGTAACAGGGGAATGAACACTGAAGCTTTCTTT
CASSNRGMNTEAFF
>TRBV7-2|few|TRBD2|TRBJ2-7
TGTGCCAGCAGCCCCCGGGCGGGGGGCCTATACGAGCAGTACTTC
CASSPRAGGLYEQYF
>TRBV12-3/TRBV12-4|-|-|TRBJ1-2
TGTGCCAGCAGTTCGATGTTCTCGGGACATTTCCGAGGCTACACCTTC
CASSSMFSGHFRGYTF
>TRBV4-2|-|TRBD1|TRBJ1-1
TGTGCCAGCAGCCAAGTGACAGGGGGTGTTGGGACTGAAGCTTTCTTT
CASSQVTGGVGTEAFF
>TRBV10-3|few|TRBD1|TRBJ1-2
TGTGCCATCAGTGAGGACAGGGAGAGGGGCTACACCTTC
CAISEDRERGYTF
>TRBV6-1|few|-|TRBJ1-5
TGTGCCAGCACCGAGCTGCATACCCTCGGAAGCAATCAGCCCCAGCATTTT
CASTELHTLGSNQPQHF
>TRBV2|-|-|TRBJ1-3
TGTGCCAGCAGTGAAGACAACATCTCTGGAAACACCATATATTTT
CASSEDNISGNTIYF
>TRBV24-1|-|TRBD1|TRBJ1-5
TGTGCCACCAGTGTCGGGACAGGGGTCAATCAGCCCCAGCATTTT
CATSVGTGVNQPQHF
>TRBV11-2|-|TRBD2|TRBJ2-1
TGTGCCAGCAGCTCGACCGGGACTAGCGGGGGGCCAGAATATGACAATGAGCAGTTCTTC
CASSSTGTSGGPEYDNEQFF
>TRBV12-5|-|-|TRBJ1-1
TGTGCTAGTGGCGCCTACCTGAACACTGAAGCTTTCTTT
CASGAYLNTEAFF
>TRBV24-1|few|-|TRBJ2-5
TGTGCCACCAGTGGGGACTGGAACCAAGAGACCCAGTACTTC
CATSGDWNQETQYF
>TRBV18|-|TRBD1|TRBJ2-3
TGTGCCAGCTCACACGACAGGGGGGCTACGACAGATACGCAGTATTTT
CASSHDRGATTDTQYF
>TRBV28|large|TRBD1|TRBJ2-1
TGTGCCAGCAGTGCCCCGGGACAGGAGTACAATGAGCAGTTCTTC
CASSAPGQEYNEQFF
>TRBV6-1|few|-|TRBJ1-3
TGTGCCAGCAGCCTCTCGGGCAGCTCTGGAAACACCATATATTTT
CASSLSGSSGNTIYF
>TRBV15|-|-|TRBJ2-7
TGTGCCACCAGCAGAGATCGGGGATATAGGACCTACGAGCAGTACTTC
CATSRDRGYRTYEQYF
>TRBV2|-|-|TRBJ2-7
TGTGCCAGCACCTCGCAAGGGTTGTCCTACGAGCAGTACTTC
CASTSQGLSYEQYF
>TRBV20-1|few|-|TRBJ1-3
TGCAGTGCTAGAGATAGCGTTTCTGGAAACACCATATATTTT
CSARDSVSGNTIYF
>TRBV19|few|-|TRBJ2-1
TGTGCCAGTAGTATGAGTAGGGGCAATGAGCAGTTCTTC
CASSMSRGNEQFF
>TRBV30|-|TRBD1|TRBJ1-6
TGTGCCTGGAGCTTGCTCGGACAGGGTATTAGGCCCCTCCACTTT
CAWSLLGQGIRPLHF
>TRBV29-1|-|TRBD1|TRBJ2-7
TGCAGCGATGATGGACAGGGCGACTCCTACGAGCAGTACTTC
CSDDGQGDSYEQYF
>TRBV12-5|-|-|TRBJ2-7
TGTGCTAGTGGTTTGGTACAGGGAGTAGGAGGCTACGAGCAGTACTTC
CASGLVQGVGGYEQYF